The rows below give T cell receptor beta chains drawn from one sample of a study of shared clonotypes between healthy human individuals. Measured with immunoSEQ multiplex PCR; TCRdb has only the in-frame clones, and not every one. Of hundreds of thousands of clones in the sample, roughly four fifths are singletons; the top ten hold about 11%. Sequences were obtained from PBMCs. These TCRs come from a woman aged 40-49 years in good health. Some clones in this sample may be carry-over from other donors' samples. The CDR3 runs from the conserved cysteine through the conserved F or W. Fields, in order: J gene, D gene, clone size, V gene, CDR3 protein, CDR3 DNA. D genes are given only for firm matches. Where a row states a size, it is once, few, many or the class of an expanded clone; other rows omit it.

j_call: TRBJ1-1
d_call: NA
clone_size: NA
v_call: TRBV5-4
cdr3_aa: CASSYIKNTEAFF
cdr3_nt: TGTGCCAGCAGCTACATAAAGAACACTGAAGCTTTCTTT

j_call: TRBJ1-6
d_call: NA
clone_size: NA
v_call: TRBV6-1
cdr3_aa: CASSEGLINSPLHF
cdr3_nt: TGTGCCAGCAGTGAAGGACTGATAAATTCACCCCTCCACTTT

j_call: TRBJ2-1
d_call: NA
clone_size: NA
v_call: TRBV11-3
cdr3_aa: CASSSNLGAGGEQFF
cdr3_nt: TGTGCCAGCAGCTCAAACCTGGGAGCCGGGGGTGAGCAGTTCTTC

j_call: TRBJ2-5
d_call: NA
clone_size: NA
v_call: TRBV15
cdr3_aa: CATSRDDQPWDTEQYF
cdr3_nt: TGTGCCACCAGCAGAGATGATCAACCGTGGGACACGGAGCAGTACTTC

j_call: TRBJ2-7
d_call: NA
clone_size: NA
v_call: TRBV4-3
cdr3_aa: CASSQARRGSYEQYF
cdr3_nt: TGCGCCAGCAGCCAAGCGCGGCGAGGTTCGTACGAGCAGTACTTC

j_call: TRBJ2-7
d_call: NA
clone_size: NA
v_call: TRBV11-1
cdr3_aa: CASSLIGSEQYF
cdr3_nt: TGTGCCAGCAGCCTAATCGGGAGCGAGCAGTACTTC

j_call: TRBJ2-5
d_call: NA
clone_size: NA
v_call: TRBV5-1
cdr3_aa: CASSLVEKETQYF
cdr3_nt: TGCGCCAGCAGCTTGGTTGAGAAAGAGACCCAGTACTTC

j_call: TRBJ2-3
d_call: TRBD2
clone_size: NA
v_call: TRBV19
cdr3_aa: CASSPNPSGGDTQYF
cdr3_nt: TGTGCCAGTAGTCCAAACCCCAGCGGGGGCGATACGCAGTATTTT

j_call: TRBJ1-1
d_call: NA
clone_size: NA
v_call: TRBV11-2
cdr3_aa: CASSLEVAGLTEAFF
cdr3_nt: TGTGCCAGCAGCTTAGAGGTGGCAGGGCTCACTGAAGCTTTCTTT

j_call: TRBJ2-1
d_call: TRBD2
clone_size: NA
v_call: TRBV27
cdr3_aa: CASSLGTSGRNEQFF
cdr3_nt: TGTGCCAGCAGTTTAGGTACTAGCGGGCGCAATGAGCAGTTCTTC

j_call: TRBJ2-7
d_call: NA
clone_size: NA
v_call: TRBV28
cdr3_aa: CASSGQGFYEQYF
cdr3_nt: TGTGCCAGCAGCGGGCAGGGTTTCTACGAGCAGTACTTC

j_call: TRBJ2-1
d_call: TRBD1
clone_size: NA
v_call: TRBV4-1
cdr3_aa: CASSQAGQGAGEQFF
cdr3_nt: TGCGCCAGCAGCCAAGCAGGACAGGGGGCTGGTGAGCAGTTCTTC

j_call: TRBJ2-7
d_call: NA
clone_size: NA
v_call: TRBV6-1
cdr3_aa: CASSADISSYEQYF
cdr3_nt: TGTGCCAGCAGTGCGGACATCAGCTCCTACGAGCAGTACTTC

j_call: TRBJ2-1
d_call: NA
clone_size: NA
v_call: TRBV19
cdr3_aa: CASSIGAGQSYNEQFF
cdr3_nt: TGTGCCAGTAGTATAGGTGCAGGGCAGTCCTACAATGAGCAGTTCTTC

j_call: TRBJ2-7
d_call: TRBD1
clone_size: NA
v_call: TRBV7-2
cdr3_aa: CASSPGGGKREGEQYF
cdr3_nt: TGTGCCAGCAGCCCAGGGGGCGGGAAGAGAGAAGGCGAGCAGTACTTC

j_call: TRBJ2-1
d_call: NA
clone_size: NA
v_call: TRBV15
cdr3_aa: CATSREGVNLAEQFF
cdr3_nt: TGTGCCACCAGCAGAGAAGGAGTAAACTTGGCTGAGCAGTTCTTC

j_call: TRBJ2-5
d_call: TRBD1
clone_size: NA
v_call: TRBV5-1
cdr3_aa: CASSLAGTGGETQYF
cdr3_nt: TGCGCCAGCAGCTTGGCCGGGACAGGGGGTGAGACCCAGTACTTC

j_call: TRBJ2-7
d_call: TRBD1
clone_size: NA
v_call: TRBV6-5
cdr3_aa: CASRPAGGNEQYF
cdr3_nt: TGTGCCAGCCGCCCGGCAGGGGGAAACGAGCAGTACTTC

j_call: TRBJ2-5
d_call: TRBD1
clone_size: NA
v_call: TRBV18
cdr3_aa: CASSLRQGEETQYF
cdr3_nt: TGTGCCAGCTCACTTCGACAGGGGGAGGAGACCCAGTACTTC

j_call: TRBJ1-1
d_call: NA
clone_size: NA
v_call: TRBV5-1
cdr3_aa: CASSDSPTGQGLSEAFF
cdr3_nt: TGCGCCAGCAGCGACTCTCCGACCGGACAAGGCTTAAGTGAAGCTTTCTTT

j_call: TRBJ2-5
d_call: TRBD1
clone_size: NA
v_call: TRBV6-5
cdr3_aa: CASLQGAWETQYF
cdr3_nt: TGTGCCAGCCTACAGGGGGCATGGGAGACCCAGTACTTC

j_call: TRBJ2-7
d_call: TRBD2
clone_size: NA
v_call: TRBV11-2
cdr3_aa: CASSLSGRPSYEQYF
cdr3_nt: TGTGCCAGCAGCCTTAGCGGGAGACCCTCCTACGAGCAGTACTTC

j_call: TRBJ2-7
d_call: TRBD2
clone_size: NA
v_call: TRBV6-5
cdr3_aa: CASSLAGGSSLEQYF
cdr3_nt: TGTGCCAGCAGTCTAGCGGGAGGGTCGTCCCTCGAGCAGTACTTC

j_call: TRBJ2-5
d_call: NA
clone_size: NA
v_call: TRBV6-5
cdr3_aa: CASSYSRLAETQYF
cdr3_nt: TGTGCCAGCAGTTACTCAAGGCTAGCCGAGACCCAGTACTTC

j_call: TRBJ2-7
d_call: NA
clone_size: NA
v_call: TRBV30
cdr3_aa: CAWKLDSYEQYF
cdr3_nt: TGTGCCTGGAAGTTGGACTCCTACGAGCAGTACTTC

j_call: TRBJ2-1
d_call: NA
clone_size: NA
v_call: TRBV15
cdr3_aa: CATSRDRGREQFF
cdr3_nt: TGTGCCACCAGCAGAGATCGGGGGCGAGAGCAGTTCTTC

j_call: TRBJ2-1
d_call: TRBD2
clone_size: NA
v_call: TRBV7-3
cdr3_aa: CASSLSLAGYGNEQFF
cdr3_nt: TGTGCCAGCAGCTTAAGCCTAGCGGGATATGGGAATGAGCAGTTCTTC

j_call: TRBJ2-7
d_call: TRBD1
clone_size: NA
v_call: TRBV7-2
cdr3_aa: CASSPGQGYYEQYF
cdr3_nt: TGTGCCAGCAGCCCGGGACAGGGATACTACGAGCAGTACTTC

j_call: TRBJ1-3
d_call: NA
clone_size: once
v_call: TRBV2
cdr3_aa: CASSEAAGGGNTIYF
cdr3_nt: TGTGCCAGCAGTGAAGCGGCGGGGGGTGGAAACACCATATATTTT

j_call: TRBJ1-1
d_call: NA
clone_size: NA
v_call: TRBV11-2
cdr3_aa: CASSFGRGTEAFF
cdr3_nt: TGTGCCAGCAGCTTCGGCAGGGGCACTGAAGCTTTCTTT

j_call: TRBJ2-2
d_call: NA
clone_size: few
v_call: TRBV4-2
cdr3_aa: CASSQDGAGELFF
cdr3_nt: TGTGCCAGCAGCCAAGATGGGGCCGGGGAGCTGTTTTTT

j_call: TRBJ1-4
d_call: NA
clone_size: NA
v_call: TRBV10-2
cdr3_aa: CASSEPPGGARVFF
cdr3_nt: TGCGCCAGCAGTGAGCCCCCCGGGGGGGCGAGGGTGTTTTTT

j_call: TRBJ1-5
d_call: NA
clone_size: NA
v_call: TRBV6-5
cdr3_aa: CASSYRGLGQPQHF
cdr3_nt: TGTGCCAGCAGTTACCGGGGGCTGGGTCAGCCCCAGCATTTT

j_call: TRBJ2-2
d_call: TRBD2
clone_size: NA
v_call: TRBV11-2
cdr3_aa: CASSFSGRANTGELFF
cdr3_nt: TGTGCCAGCAGCTTTTCCGGGAGGGCGAACACCGGGGAGCTGTTTTTT

j_call: TRBJ1-3
d_call: NA
clone_size: few
v_call: TRBV6-1
cdr3_aa: CASSESHLRSGNTIYF
cdr3_nt: TGTGCCAGCAGTGAATCCCACTTGCGCTCTGGAAACACCATATATTTT

j_call: TRBJ1-2
d_call: NA
clone_size: NA
v_call: TRBV19
cdr3_aa: CASSWDNYGYTF
cdr3_nt: TGTGCCAGTAGTTGGGATAACTATGGCTACACCTTC

j_call: TRBJ2-7
d_call: NA
clone_size: NA
v_call: TRBV18
cdr3_aa: CASAMGNSYEQYF
cdr3_nt: TGTGCCAGCGCCATGGGAAACTCCTACGAGCAGTACTTC

j_call: TRBJ2-7
d_call: NA
clone_size: NA
v_call: TRBV29-1
cdr3_aa: CSVGQGGNEQYF
cdr3_nt: TGCAGCGTTGGGCAGGGTGGGAACGAGCAGTACTTC

j_call: TRBJ2-3
d_call: NA
clone_size: NA
v_call: TRBV7-9
cdr3_aa: CASSLRGDTDTQYF
cdr3_nt: TGTGCCAGCAGCTTACGAGGAGACACAGATACGCAGTATTTT

j_call: TRBJ2-2
d_call: NA
clone_size: NA
v_call: TRBV10-1
cdr3_aa: CASSAGSPGGELFF
cdr3_nt: TGCGCCAGCAGCGCAGGGTCACCGGGGGGGGAGCTGTTTTTT

j_call: TRBJ2-7
d_call: NA
clone_size: NA
v_call: TRBV6-7
cdr3_aa: CASSFSTPYEQYF
cdr3_nt: TGTGCCAGCAGTTTTTCTACCCCCTACGAGCAGTACTTC

j_call: TRBJ2-7
d_call: NA
clone_size: once
v_call: TRBV6-6
cdr3_aa: CAIQGSHYEQYF
cdr3_nt: TGTGCCATACAGGGTTCCCACTACGAGCAGTACTTC

j_call: TRBJ1-1
d_call: TRBD1
clone_size: NA
v_call: TRBV18
cdr3_aa: CASSLNRDRGTEAFF
cdr3_nt: TGTGCCAGCTCACTAAACCGGGACAGGGGCACTGAAGCTTTCTTT

j_call: TRBJ2-1
d_call: NA
clone_size: NA
v_call: TRBV4-3
cdr3_aa: CASSQDSRYNEQFF
cdr3_nt: TGCGCCAGCAGCCAAGATTCGAGATACAATGAGCAGTTCTTC

j_call: TRBJ2-5
d_call: TRBD2
clone_size: NA
v_call: TRBV14
cdr3_aa: CASSPWTSGIETQYF
cdr3_nt: TGTGCCAGCAGCCCGTGGACTAGCGGGATTGAGACCCAGTACTTC

j_call: TRBJ2-1
d_call: NA
clone_size: NA
v_call: TRBV28
cdr3_aa: CASEYNEQFF
cdr3_nt: TGTGCCAGTGAGTACAATGAGCAGTTCTTC

j_call: TRBJ1-5
d_call: NA
clone_size: NA
v_call: TRBV11-2
cdr3_aa: CASSLDPGGNQPQHF
cdr3_nt: TGTGCCAGCAGCTTAGATCCAGGGGGCAATCAGCCCCAGCATTTT

j_call: TRBJ2-5
d_call: NA
clone_size: NA
v_call: TRBV27
cdr3_aa: CASSQTRGETQYF
cdr3_nt: TGTGCCAGCAGCCAGACACGAGGGGAGACCCAGTACTTC

j_call: TRBJ2-7
d_call: TRBD1
clone_size: many
v_call: TRBV5-1
cdr3_aa: CASSSGQVFDEQYF
cdr3_nt: TGCGCCAGCAGCTCGGGACAGGTGTTTGACGAGCAGTACTTC

j_call: TRBJ1-1
d_call: NA
clone_size: NA
v_call: TRBV5-5
cdr3_aa: CASSLDPDLNTEAFF
cdr3_nt: TGTGCCAGCAGCTTGGATCCAGACTTGAACACTGAAGCTTTCTTT

j_call: TRBJ2-1
d_call: NA
clone_size: few
v_call: TRBV10-1
cdr3_aa: CASSESLNEQFF
cdr3_nt: TGCGCCAGCAGTGAGTCCTTAAATGAGCAGTTCTTC

j_call: TRBJ1-1
d_call: NA
clone_size: few
v_call: TRBV2
cdr3_aa: CASTLRRGNTEAFF
cdr3_nt: TGTGCCAGCACCCTAAGGAGGGGAAACACTGAAGCTTTCTTT

j_call: TRBJ2-5
d_call: NA
clone_size: few
v_call: TRBV19
cdr3_aa: CASSIGRGSQETQYF
cdr3_nt: TGTGCCAGTAGTATAGGCCGCGGCAGCCAAGAGACCCAGTACTTC

j_call: TRBJ2-3
d_call: NA
clone_size: NA
v_call: TRBV5-5
cdr3_aa: CASSPGFGLVTDTQYF
cdr3_nt: TGTGCCAGCAGCCCAGGGTTTGGTTTAGTGACAGATACGCAGTATTTT

j_call: TRBJ2-1
d_call: TRBD2
clone_size: few
v_call: TRBV7-2
cdr3_aa: CASSIRTSGANVEQFF
cdr3_nt: TGTGCCAGCAGCATACGGACTAGCGGGGCCAATGTCGAGCAGTTCTTC

j_call: TRBJ1-3
d_call: NA
clone_size: NA
v_call: TRBV7-2
cdr3_aa: CASSLESGGGNTIYF
cdr3_nt: TGTGCCAGCAGCTTAGAATCGGGGGGAGGAAACACCATATATTTT

j_call: TRBJ2-2
d_call: NA
clone_size: NA
v_call: TRBV21-1
cdr3_aa: CASSRAGVNTGELFF
cdr3_nt: TGTGCCAGCAGCAGGGCGGGAGTGAACACCGGGGAGCTGTTTTTT

j_call: TRBJ2-1
d_call: NA
clone_size: once
v_call: TRBV28
cdr3_aa: CASSTDGEQFF
cdr3_nt: TGTGCCAGCAGCACAGACGGTGAGCAGTTCTTC